The source of this TCR beta chain is a study of cytomegalovirus exposure and HLA in healthy donors. Notes on the study in general: For most TCR beta V segments, an earlier analysis put the productive rate at about 87% or about 30% of the time. Later, an analysis found that common viral pathogens appeared to be linked with several of the most significant clusters. Reports indicate that TCR beta sequences accurately predicted the HLA-A and HLA-B alleles of most subjects.

The CDR3 has 13 amino acids. Germline V gives CDR1 GTSNPN, CDR2 SVGIG (reference sequence). 13 Jbeta primers and 60 Vbeta primers were used for the PCR. The protocol was immunoSEQ multiplex PCR, while the TCRdb copy is restricted to in-frame clones and leaves out a portion. The sample carries about 250,000 clones, about 75% recorded once. A word on this clone: Its target is not known.

The chain combines TRBV30 with TRBJ2-5; 8 bases line up with TRBD1. The end of the DNA fits TRBJ2-7 better, so the J call may be wrong. The TCR originated in a female donor in good health and CMV-seronegative. The sequencing sample was made of PBMCs. CDR3 DNA: TGTGCCTGGAGAGACAGGGGTGGCGACGAGCAGTACTTC. This translates into CAWRDRGGDEQYF.